The clone carrying this TCR beta chain was picked up a small number of times. Antigen: not known. Trimming took off 6 bases at V and 3 bases at J, with 9 bases between the two ends. The CDR3 length is 11 residues. CDR1 and CDR2 (germline): SQVTM, ANQGSEA. Treatment described: oral pan-JAK inhibitor, 5-10 mg twice daily. Extraction of RNA preceded its reverse transcription into cDNA, which served as the sequencing template. Here immunoSEQ multiplex PCR was the method, and the copy in TCRdb shows in-frame clones only, minus some. This table has roughly 180,000 clones, around half appearing once. These data are taken from a study of CD8+ T cells in alopecia areata. Study-level points and caveats: TCR sharing was clearer in mice than between patients, perhaps partly owing to patient HLA diversity. Scalp sample data also include resident alphabeta T cells from normal skin.

The sequence was obtained from a human donor with alopecia areata. This chain joins TRBV29-1 and TRBJ2-7; D is unresolved. The sequencing used CD8+ T cells sorted from blood, collected at week 24, from a patient treated with tofacitinib. The CDR3 nucleotides read TGCAGCGTGGAGACCCGCTACGAGCAGTACTTC. It translates to CSVETRYEQYF.